The entry below gives a single TCR beta chain sequence along with its context. This specimen belongs to a study of blood T cell repertoires in COVID-19. Overall study: Specimens from acute and convalescent COVID-19 originated in the United States, Italy and Spain. Nucleic acid was either cDNA or gDNA, and it came from T cells, B-cell-depleted T cells, or PBMCs.

The CDR3 contains 15 residues. V lost 3 bases and J lost 4, with 18 bases in between. Germline V gene sequence: CDR1 GTSNPN, CDR2 SVGIG (reference sequence). Authors' data handling: Using reference gene primer amplification, nucleated cell counts were estimated. Method: immunoSEQ multiplex PCR; TCRdb's copy keeps in-frame clones and lacks some. That table gives V, J and clone size, and the DNA gave D and trimming. The sample lists about 380,000 clones; 89% were seen once. The rearrangement uses TRBV30 and TRBJ1-2, with D unresolved. The TCR sequence derives from a man aged 35-49 years with acute or convalescent COVID-19. The specimen was peripheral blood. CDR3: CAWRLTEGNFYGYTF. CDR3 coding DNA: TGTGCCTGGAGACTCACAGAGGGTAACTTCTATGGCTACACCTTC.